A selection of T cell receptor beta chains follows, all from one sample in a study of shared clonotypes between healthy human individuals. Measured with immunoSEQ multiplex PCR; TCRdb has only the in-frame clones, and not every one. The top ten clones hold roughly 1.9% of a sample with around 700,000 clones, around four fifths of them seen once. The material sequenced was memory CD4+ T cells sorted from blood. Receptors were obtained from a woman between 25 and 40 years old in good health. Both conserved end residues are part of each CDR3. The D gene is left open where the match is weak. A row's size may be missing; if present it is once, few, many or a size class.

v_gene: TRBV6-5
abundance: .
j_gene: TRBJ2-5
d_gene: TRBD1
CDR3nt: TGTGCCAGCAGACCCCCGGGACAGTGGTTTGTGACCCAGTACTTC
CDR3aa: CASRPPGQWFVTQYF

v_gene: TRBV7-6
abundance: .
j_gene: TRBJ2-1
d_gene: TRBD1
CDR3nt: TGTGCCAGCAGCCTAGGACAGGGGGCGTATGAGCAGTTCTTC
CDR3aa: CASSLGQGAYEQFF

v_gene: TRBV7-9
abundance: .
j_gene: TRBJ1-2
d_gene: .
CDR3nt: TGTGCCAGCAGCTCCCCAAACCTCCAAATTTACACCTTC
CDR3aa: CASSSPNLQIYTF

v_gene: TRBV7-3
abundance: .
j_gene: TRBJ1-1
d_gene: .
CDR3nt: TGTGCCAGCAGCTTGTCGAATGTGAACACTGAAGCTTTCTTT
CDR3aa: CASSLSNVNTEAFF

v_gene: TRBV28
abundance: .
j_gene: TRBJ2-7
d_gene: .
CDR3nt: TGTAGAAGCGGGGACAACTACGAGCAGTACTTC
CDR3aa: CRSGDNYEQYF

v_gene: TRBV6-1
abundance: .
j_gene: TRBJ1-1
d_gene: .
CDR3nt: TGTGCCAGCAGTGAAGCGCCCGGGGCGAACACTGAAGCTTTCTTT
CDR3aa: CASSEAPGANTEAFF

v_gene: TRBV5-1
abundance: once
j_gene: TRBJ2-2
d_gene: .
CDR3nt: TGCGCCAGCAGCTTAAGTCTACAGAACACCGGGGAGCTGTTTTTT
CDR3aa: CASSLSLQNTGELFF

v_gene: TRBV6-1
abundance: many
j_gene: TRBJ2-2
d_gene: .
CDR3nt: TGTGCCAGCAGCCCCCGGGGCAGCAACACCGGGGAGCTGTTTTTT
CDR3aa: CASSPRGSNTGELFF

v_gene: TRBV30
abundance: .
j_gene: TRBJ1-1
d_gene: .
CDR3nt: TGTGCCTGGAGCGGGGGGCAGTCTTTTGGCTCTGAAGCTTTCTTT
CDR3aa: CAWSGGQSFGSEAFF

v_gene: TRBV28
abundance: .
j_gene: TRBJ1-2
d_gene: TRBD1
CDR3nt: TGTGCCAGCAGTTCGCCAGGGGGGCCGTTGGGCTATGGCTACACCTTC
CDR3aa: CASSSPGGPLGYGYTF

v_gene: TRBV10-3
abundance: .
j_gene: TRBJ1-2
d_gene: TRBD1
CDR3nt: TGTGCCATGACCGGGACAGGGGGTCATGGCTACACCTTC
CDR3aa: CAMTGTGGHGYTF

v_gene: TRBV14
abundance: few
j_gene: TRBJ2-3
d_gene: TRBD2
CDR3nt: TGTGCCAGCAGCCAAGTGCCGGGAGGATCAGATACGCAGTATTTT
CDR3aa: CASSQVPGGSDTQYF

v_gene: TRBV19
abundance: few
j_gene: TRBJ1-1
d_gene: .
CDR3nt: TGTGCCAGTAGCGGCAGCCTGAACACTGAAGCTTTCTTT
CDR3aa: CASSGSLNTEAFF

v_gene: TRBV18
abundance: .
j_gene: TRBJ2-6
d_gene: .
CDR3nt: TGTGCCAGCTCACCTCTAGCCGGCTCTGGGGCCAACGTCCTGACTTTC
CDR3aa: CASSPLAGSGANVLTF

v_gene: TRBV2
abundance: .
j_gene: TRBJ1-5
d_gene: .
CDR3nt: TGTGCCAGCGGAATTGCAGGGGCGGATCAGCCCCAGCATTTT
CDR3aa: CASGIAGADQPQHF

v_gene: TRBV19
abundance: .
j_gene: TRBJ1-1
d_gene: .
CDR3nt: TGTGCCAGTAGTAGGTACAGGGCCCCTGATGCTTTCTTT
CDR3aa: CASSRYRAPDAFF

v_gene: TRBV27
abundance: .
j_gene: TRBJ2-1
d_gene: TRBD1
CDR3nt: TGTGCCAGCAGTCCCTTGGACAGGGGGGGGGACAATGAGCAGTTCTTC
CDR3aa: CASSPLDRGGDNEQFF

v_gene: TRBV19
abundance: once
j_gene: TRBJ1-5
d_gene: .
CDR3nt: TGTGCCAGTAGATCGAGGGATCCATCAGGGCCCCAGCATTTT
CDR3aa: CASRSRDPSGPQHF

v_gene: TRBV10-3
abundance: .
j_gene: TRBJ1-1
d_gene: TRBD1
CDR3nt: TGTGCCATCAGGCGACAGGGGGGTACTGAAGCTTTCTTT
CDR3aa: CAIRRQGGTEAFF

v_gene: TRBV28
abundance: .
j_gene: TRBJ1-1
d_gene: .
CDR3nt: TGTGCCAGCATTCACAGGGCCAACACTGAAGCTTTCTTT
CDR3aa: CASIHRANTEAFF

v_gene: TRBV27
abundance: .
j_gene: TRBJ2-7
d_gene: .
CDR3nt: TGTGCCAGCAGACAGGGTCTCGAGCAGTACTTC
CDR3aa: CASRQGLEQYF

v_gene: TRBV27
abundance: .
j_gene: TRBJ2-7
d_gene: .
CDR3nt: TGTGCCACCCGGAGAGGGGTCGGCCACGAGCAGTACTTC
CDR3aa: CATRRGVGHEQYF

v_gene: TRBV28
abundance: .
j_gene: TRBJ1-4
d_gene: .
CDR3nt: TGTGCCAGCAGCGCGTCAGGGGAAAAACTGTTTTTT
CDR3aa: CASSASGEKLFF

v_gene: TRBV2
abundance: .
j_gene: TRBJ2-5
d_gene: .
CDR3nt: TGTGCCAGCAGTGAAGGGACTCCCGGTGGGAGGGGGGAGACCCAGTACTTC
CDR3aa: CASSEGTPGGRGETQYF

v_gene: TRBV5-1
abundance: .
j_gene: TRBJ2-4
d_gene: TRBD2
CDR3nt: TGCGCCAGCAGCTTGGGCGGGGAGGGAAACATTCAGTACTTC
CDR3aa: CASSLGGEGNIQYF

v_gene: TRBV2
abundance: .
j_gene: TRBJ2-3
d_gene: .
CDR3nt: TGTGCCAGCAGTGTCAGGGCAAGCTACACAGATACGCAGTATTTT
CDR3aa: CASSVRASYTDTQYF

v_gene: TRBV4-1
abundance: .
j_gene: TRBJ1-1
d_gene: .
CDR3nt: TGCGCCAGCAGCCAAGTAAGGGGGGCCACTGAAGCTTTCTTT
CDR3aa: CASSQVRGATEAFF

v_gene: TRBV27
abundance: .
j_gene: TRBJ1-5
d_gene: .
CDR3nt: TGTGCCAGCAGTCCACGGACAGAGCGGCACAGGCCCCAGCATTTT
CDR3aa: CASSPRTERHRPQHF

v_gene: TRBV11-2
abundance: .
j_gene: TRBJ2-7
d_gene: .
CDR3nt: TGTGCCAGCAGCTTACTAGCAGATTCCTACGAGCAGTACTTC
CDR3aa: CASSLLADSYEQYF

v_gene: TRBV19
abundance: .
j_gene: TRBJ1-2
d_gene: .
CDR3nt: TGTGCCAGTAGGTCAGGAGAACGGGATGGCTACACCTTC
CDR3aa: CASRSGERDGYTF

v_gene: TRBV19
abundance: .
j_gene: TRBJ1-5
d_gene: .
CDR3nt: TGTGCCAGTAGTATGCGGATTGGGGGCGGGAATAGCAATCAGCCCCAGCATTTT
CDR3aa: CASSMRIGGGNSNQPQHF

v_gene: TRBV6-1
abundance: .
j_gene: TRBJ2-7
d_gene: .
CDR3nt: TGTGCCAGCAGTGTGACTAGTAGCCCAACCTACGAGCAGTACTTC
CDR3aa: CASSVTSSPTYEQYF

v_gene: TRBV20-1
abundance: .
j_gene: TRBJ2-7
d_gene: .
CDR3nt: TGCAGTGCTAGTAGCTACGAGCAGTACTTC
CDR3aa: CSASSYEQYF

v_gene: TRBV5-1
abundance: .
j_gene: TRBJ2-7
d_gene: TRBD2
CDR3nt: TGCGCCAGCAAGACTAGCGGGAGCTACGAGCAGTACTTC
CDR3aa: CASKTSGSYEQYF

v_gene: TRBV11-2
abundance: .
j_gene: TRBJ2-2
d_gene: TRBD1
CDR3nt: TGTGCCAGCAGCAAGGGACAGTCGAACACCGGGGAGCTGTTTTTT
CDR3aa: CASSKGQSNTGELFF

v_gene: TRBV6-4
abundance: .
j_gene: TRBJ2-3
d_gene: TRBD2
CDR3nt: TGTGCCAGCAGATCGACTAGCGACAACACAGATACGCAGTATTTT
CDR3aa: CASRSTSDNTDTQYF

v_gene: TRBV6-1
abundance: .
j_gene: TRBJ1-2
d_gene: .
CDR3nt: TGTGCCAGCAGTGAAGCTGGTGCTAACGGCTACACCTTC
CDR3aa: CASSEAGANGYTF

v_gene: TRBV19
abundance: .
j_gene: TRBJ2-1
d_gene: TRBD2
CDR3nt: TGTGCCAGTAGTAAGGCTAGCGGGAGGGGGAACAATGAGCAGTTCTTC
CDR3aa: CASSKASGRGNNEQFF